The T cell receptor (beta chain) under discussion was sequenced for a study of shared clonotypes between healthy human individuals. CD45RA+ naive and CD45RA-negative memory subsets were separated from CD4+ cells. This CDR3 is built from 14 residues. V lost 3 bases and J lost 2, with 11 bases in between. Germline CDR1 reads SGHNT; CDR2 reads YYREEE (reference sequence). Original processing notes: Filtering differed, since immunoSEQ gave only junction sequences and no quality scores. Repertoires were generated with immunoSEQ multiplex PCR, while TCRdb's copy carries only in-frame clones and drops some. That table is the source of V, J and clone size, and D and trimming were worked out from the DNA. Of over a million clones listed, approximately 96% are singletons. Study-wide findings and caveats: Estimated richness was generally greater in naive than memory subsets. There were few donors, and this limited the genetic and exposure-history diversity represented.

Details on this clone: The antigen remains unidentified.

The clonotype comes from a man aged 25-45 years in good health. The chain carries TRBV5-4 and TRBJ2-5, with no clear D. The sample consisted of naive CD4+ T cells sorted from blood. The subset here: CD45RA+ positively selected. CDR3 bases: TGTGCCAGCAGCTCCGCTGGGATGCAAGAGACCCAGTACTTC. The encoded protein is CASSSAGMQETQYF.